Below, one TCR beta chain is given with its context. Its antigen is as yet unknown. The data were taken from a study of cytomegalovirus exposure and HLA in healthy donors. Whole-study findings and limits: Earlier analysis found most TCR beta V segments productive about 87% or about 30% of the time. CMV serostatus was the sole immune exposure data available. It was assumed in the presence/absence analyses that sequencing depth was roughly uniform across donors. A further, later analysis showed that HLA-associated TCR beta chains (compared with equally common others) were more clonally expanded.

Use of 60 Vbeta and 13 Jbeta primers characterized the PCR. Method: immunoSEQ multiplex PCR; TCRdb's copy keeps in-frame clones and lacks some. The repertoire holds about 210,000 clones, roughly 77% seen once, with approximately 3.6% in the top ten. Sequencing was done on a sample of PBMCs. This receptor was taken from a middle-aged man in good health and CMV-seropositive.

The chain's CDR3 is CASSPWSGRAKETQYF. DNA for the CDR3: TGTGCCAGCAGTCCCTGGAGCGGGAGGGCCAAAGAGACCCAGTACTTC. V and J are TRBV27 and TRBJ2-5; TRBD2 matches 10 bases. Trimming removed 5 bases from V and 3 bases from J; junction bases left unmatched: 9. The CDR3 spans 16 residues. Per the germline V gene, CDR1 is MNHEY and CDR2 is SMNVEV (reference sequence).